The sequence of this T cell receptor beta chain was determined in a study of yellow fever vaccine responses in identical twins. In TCRdb, the RT-PCR reads were re-called with MiXCR into one record per CDR3 protein. The sample shows approximately 5,000 distinct CDR3 sequences, just over 70% of them seen only once. V lost 4 bases and J 2 bases, leaving 16 bases between the germline ends. Germline CDR1 reads LGHNA; CDR2 reads YNFKEQ. This CDR3 is built from 16 residues. The specimen comprised T cells from blood (PBMCs), unsorted or a sorted subset (not recorded which), sampled before or after yellow fever vaccination (not recorded which). The rearrangement uses TRBV4-2 and TRBJ2-3; D might be TRBD2 (6 bases). This clonotype was obtained from a woman under 30 who received the yellow fever vaccine. The CDR3 DNA is TGTGCCAGCAGCCTCGGTGTTAGCGGCGTCACAGATACGCAGTATTTT. It yields the protein CASSLGVSGVTDTQYF.